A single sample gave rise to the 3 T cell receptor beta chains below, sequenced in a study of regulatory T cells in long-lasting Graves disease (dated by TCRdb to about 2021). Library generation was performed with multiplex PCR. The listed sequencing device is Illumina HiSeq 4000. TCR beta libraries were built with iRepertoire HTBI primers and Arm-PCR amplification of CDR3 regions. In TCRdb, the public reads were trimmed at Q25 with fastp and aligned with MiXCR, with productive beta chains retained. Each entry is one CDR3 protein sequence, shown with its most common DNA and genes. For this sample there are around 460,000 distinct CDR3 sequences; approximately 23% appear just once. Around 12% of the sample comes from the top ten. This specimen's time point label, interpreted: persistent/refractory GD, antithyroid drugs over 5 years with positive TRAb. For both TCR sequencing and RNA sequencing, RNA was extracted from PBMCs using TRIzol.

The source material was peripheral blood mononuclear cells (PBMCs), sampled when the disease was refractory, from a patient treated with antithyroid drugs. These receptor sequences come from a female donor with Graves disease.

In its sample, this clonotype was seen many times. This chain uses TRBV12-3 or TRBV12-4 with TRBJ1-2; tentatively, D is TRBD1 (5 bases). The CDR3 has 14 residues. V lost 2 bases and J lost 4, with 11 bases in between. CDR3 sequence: CASSLSGRGYGYTF. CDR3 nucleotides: TGTGCCAGCAGTTTATCGGGGCGAGGCTATGGCTACACCTTC.

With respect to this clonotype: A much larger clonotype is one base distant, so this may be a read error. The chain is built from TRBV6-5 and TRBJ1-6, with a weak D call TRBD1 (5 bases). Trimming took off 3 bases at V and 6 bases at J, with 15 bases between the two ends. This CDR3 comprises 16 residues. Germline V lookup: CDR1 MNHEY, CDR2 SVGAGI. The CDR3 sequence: CASSYKGGTTNSPLHF. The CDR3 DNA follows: TGTGCCAGCAGTTATAAGGGAGGGACTACTAATTCACCCCTCCACTTT.

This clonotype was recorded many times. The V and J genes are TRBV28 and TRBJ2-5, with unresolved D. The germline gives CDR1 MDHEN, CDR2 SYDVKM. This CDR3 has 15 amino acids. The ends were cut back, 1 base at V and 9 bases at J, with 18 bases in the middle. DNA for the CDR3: TGTGCCAGCAGTTTATTGGGCAGCCTGGGTGAGGCCCAGTACTTC. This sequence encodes CASSLLGSLGEAQYF.